Shown below are 17 T cell receptor beta chains from a single sample sequenced in a study of cytotoxic CD8 clonotypes in ibrutinib-treated CLL. Assay: immunoSEQ multiplex PCR; the TCRdb copy retains only in-frame clones and omits some. The sample holds 140,000 to 150,000 clones, about three quarters seen once. Sequencing was performed on PBMCs, taken after 24 months of ibrutinib treatment. Source of these receptors: a human donor with chronic lymphocytic leukemia.

The chain combines TRBV28 with TRBJ2-7; TRBD2 matches 7 bases. The junction had 12 bases not matched to a gene; V was cut back by 8 bases and J by 2 bases. Germline V gene lookup returns CDR1 MDHEN and CDR2 SYDVKM. The CDR3 sequence is 15 residues long. The DNA of the CDR3 is TGTGCCAGCCGCCCCGCCCTAGCGGACGCCTACGAGCAGTACTTC. Residues: CASRPALADAYEQYF.

The table lists this clone with a count of one. V is TRBV28 and J is TRBJ2-1; 8 bases align to TRBD2. V lost 4 bases to trimming and J lost 6 bases; unmatched junction nucleotides: 5. The CDR3 length is 14 residues. Germline V gene data show CDR1 as MDHEN and CDR2 as SYDVKM. This CDR3 is CASSSSGGPNEQFF. Here the CDR3 DNA reads TGTGCCAGCAGTTCCAGCGGGGGACCCAATGAGCAGTTCTTC.

The rearrangement uses TRBV30 and TRBJ1-5, with no clear D. Germline CDR1 GTSNPN, CDR2 SVGIG (reference sequence). Trimming took 0 bases from V and 3 from J, leaving 15 bases between them. The CDR3 sequence is 16 residues long. For the CDR3, the DNA is TGTGCCTGGAGTGTTGGGGTAGGGCCCCCCAATCAGCCCCAGCATTTT. It yields the protein CAWSVGVGPPNQPQHF.

The chain couples TRBV11-2 to TRBJ2-2; 11 bases align to TRBD1. The germline gives CDR1 SGHAT, CDR2 FQNNGV. The CDR3 totals 14 residues. J was trimmed by 9 bases and V by 5 bases; bases with no gene match: 5. The CDR3 nucleotides are TGTGCCAGCAGCCCGGACAGGGGGCCCTGGGAGCTGTTTTTT. Its protein product is CASSPDRGPWELFF.

The CDR3 DNA follows: TGTGCCAGCAGCTCAGGGGTTAGGGAGCCCCAGCATTTT. Amino acid sequence: CASSSGVREPQHF. The chain recombines TRBV6-5 with TRBJ1-5; D is perhaps TRBD1 (6 bases). CDR1 and CDR2 (germline): MNHEY, SVGAGI. Trimming took off 6 bases at V and 8 bases at J, with 14 bases between the two ends. The CDR3 totals 13 residues.

The chain combines TRBV2 with TRBJ1-2; tentatively, D is TRBD1 (5 bases). The CDR3 has 12 residues. Trimming took off 6 bases at V and 6 bases at J, with 11 bases between the two ends. CDR1 and CDR2 (germline): SNHLY, FYNNEI. CDR3 sequence: CASRWGQDGYTF. The CDR3 region has the DNA TGTGCCAGCAGATGGGGCCAAGATGGCTACACCTTC. Complete variable domain (other parts from reference TRBV2 and TRBJ1-2): EPEVTQTPSHQVTQMGQEVILRCVPISNHLYFYWYRQILGQKVEFLVSFYNNEISEKSEIFDDQFSVERPDGSNFTLKIRSTKLEDSAMYFCASRWGQDGYTFGSGTRLTVV.

In its sample, this clone was seen a few times. The chain links TRBV6-6 to TRBJ1-1; 8 positions agree with TRBD1. The V segment lost 6 bases and the J segment 5 bases; nucleotides outside the gene matches: 14. Germline V lookup: CDR1 MNHNY, CDR2 SVGAGI (reference sequence). The CDR3 contains 16 residues. The CDR3 is CASRPRGRGRTTEAFF. For the CDR3, the DNA is TGTGCCAGCAGACCCCGGGGCAGGGGGCGAACAACTGAAGCTTTCTTT.

The chain carries TRBV10-3 and TRBJ1-2; the D is unclear. V lost 4 bases to trimming and J lost 3 bases, with 12 bases between them. The CDR3 contains 14 residues. Germline V CDR1 and CDR2: ENHRY, SYGVKD. CDR3 coding DNA: TGTGCCATCAGTGCCGAGGGAAGGGACTATGGCTACACCTTC. This translates into CAISAEGRDYGYTF.

This chain connects TRBV5-6 to TRBJ2-2; D is ambiguous. The CDR3 runs to 16 residues. The germline gives CDR1 SGHDT, CDR2 YYEEEE. V lost 4 bases, J lost 4 bases, and 17 bases lay in between. In nucleotides, the CDR3 is TGTGCCAGCAGCGTACAGACTCGGCGTTTCACCGGGGAGCTGTTTTTT. Translated: CASSVQTRRFTGELFF.

The chain combines TRBV28 with TRBJ1-2; TRBD1 might be the D (6 bases). Deletions cut 5 bases from V and 3 bases from J, with 13 bases between. Germline lookup yields CDR1 MDHEN and CDR2 SYDVKM. The CDR3 is 14 residues long. The CDR3 sequence: CASSLGGGDYGYTF. CDR3 nucleotides: TGTGCCAGCAGTCTTGGGGGGGGCGACTATGGCTACACCTTC.

The chain couples TRBV12-5 to TRBJ2-3; a weak D match, TRBD1 (6 bases). Germline V gives CDR1 LGHNT, CDR2 FRNRAP. The V end lost 6 bases, the J end lost 6 bases, and 22 bases lay between the germline ends. This CDR3 region has 16 residues. The CDR3 loop is CASGWGNTLQGDTQYF. The CDR3 bases are TGTGCTAGTGGCTGGGGCAATACGCTGCAGGGGGATACGCAGTATTTT.

This clone was counted only a few times. V is TRBV19 and J is TRBJ1-1; perhaps TRBD1 as D (5 bases). V lost 7 bases to trimming and J lost 1 base, with 13 bases between them. This CDR3 region has 14 residues. Per germline, CDR1 LNHDA and CDR2 SQIVND (reference sequence). CDR3 nucleotide sequence: TGTGCCAGTATTAGGGGTCGCCCGAACACTGAAGCTTTCTTT. It specifies CASIRGRPNTEAFF.

The CDR3 DNA is TGTGCCAGCAGCCCCGGGACAGGGGGTATCACTGAAGCTTTCTTT. It codes for CASSPGTGGITEAFF. The V call is TRBV28, the J call TRBJ1-1; TRBD1 matches at 11 bases. V shed 6 bases, J shed 4 bases, and the junction held 7 bases outside the gene matches. The CDR3 is 15 amino acids. Germline lookup yields CDR1 MDHEN and CDR2 SYDVKM.

The genes are TRBV27 and TRBJ2-1; D remains unclear. V shed 1 base and J shed 12 bases, with 16 bases lying between them. The CDR3 length is 14 residues. Germline CDR1 reads MNHEY; CDR2 reads SMNVEV (reference sequence). The CDR3, as DNA: TGTGCCAGCAGTTTATGGTCATTAGGTGGTGGGCAGTTCTTC. It codes for CASSLWSLGGGQFF.

The chain has TRBV18 and TRBJ2-5; the D gene is possibly TRBD2 (6 bases). V was pared by 5 bases and J by 2 bases, with 18 bases between. Germline assignment: CDR1 KGHSH and CDR2 LQKENI. The CDR3 length is 16 residues. CDR3 loop: CASSSSPPAGQETQYF. The CDR3, as DNA: TGTGCCAGCTCATCAAGTCCGCCGGCGGGACAAGAGACCCAGTACTTC.

This clone was seen a handful of times. The V and J genes are TRBV9 and TRBJ2-7; D possibly uses TRBD1 or TRBD2 (5 bases each). Per the germline V gene, CDR1 is SGDLS and CDR2 is YYNGEE. V gave up 0 bases and J gave up 9 bases, with 13 bases separating them. The CDR3 covers 13 residues. CDR3 nucleotides: TGTGCCAGCAGCGTAGGGACAACCAGCGGGCAGTACTTC. This encodes CASSVGTTSGQYF.

This clone was detected only a few times. The DNA for the CDR3 is TGCGCCAGCAGCGAACCTGGGTCCGTCGGGGAGCTGTTTTTT. Residues: CASSEPGSVGELFF. This chain joins TRBV5-1 and TRBJ2-2; D unresolved. This CDR3 region has 14 residues. Trimming stripped 4 bases from V and 7 bases from J, with 14 bases between. Germline CDR1 reads SGHRS; CDR2 reads YFSETQ.